A selection of T cell receptor beta chains follows, all from one sample in a study of blood T cell repertoires in COVID-19. Assay: immunoSEQ multiplex PCR; the TCRdb copy retains only in-frame clones and omits some. The data contain about 210,000 clones, about 91% of them singletons. The sequencing sample was made of peripheral blood. The receptors were sampled from a woman aged 40 to 50 with acute or convalescent COVID-19. Each CDR3 is given with its conserved first and last residue. D genes are given only for firm matches. Clone sizes are given selectively: once, few, many, or a class where the clone is expanded.

D gene,CDR3 length,clone size,V gene,J gene,CDR3 protein,CDR3 DNA
.,15,.,TRBV7-9,TRBJ2-3,CASSLGAPLTDTQYF,TGTGCCAGCAGCTTAGGTGCGCCCCTCACAGATACGCAGTATTTT
.,13,.,TRBV2,TRBJ1-2,CASRQGITFGYTF,TGTGCCAGCAGACAGGGAATAACTTTTGGCTACACCTTC
TRBD1,14,.,TRBV9,TRBJ2-3,CASRSRGQTDTQYF,TGTGCCAGCAGATCCAGGGGGCAAACAGATACGCAGTATTTT
.,12,.,TRBV11-2,TRBJ1-4,CASSLPGGKLFF,TGTGCCAGCAGCTTACCGGGGGGAAAACTGTTTTTT
TRBD1,15,.,TRBV6-4,TRBJ1-2,CASRGFGQGADGYTF,TGTGCCAGCAGGGGATTCGGACAGGGGGCTGATGGCTACACCTTC
TRBD1,13,.,TRBV5-1,TRBJ2-1,CASSAGQGNEQFF,TGCGCCAGCAGCGCGGGACAGGGGAATGAGCAGTTCTTC
.,16,.,TRBV3-1/TRBV3-2,TRBJ1-5,CASSQSLAGANQPQHF,TGTGCCAGCAGCCAATCGTTGGCAGGGGCTAATCAGCCCCAGCATTTT
.,13,.,TRBV7-3,TRBJ2-5,CASSSGPQETQYF,TGTGCCAGCAGCAGCGGGCCCCAAGAGACCCAGTACTTC
.,15,once,TRBV14,TRBJ1-1,CASSQVKTGNTEAFF,TGTGCCAGCAGCCAAGTTAAGACAGGGAACACTGAAGCTTTCTTT
TRBD1,17,.,TRBV7-2,TRBJ1-6,CASSPTDRGGFNSPLHF,TGTGCCAGCAGCCCGACCGACAGGGGGGGTTTTAATTCACCCCTCCACTTT
.,13,.,TRBV3-1/TRBV3-2,TRBJ1-1,CASSPSFDTEAFF,TGTGCCAGCAGCCCTTCCTTTGACACTGAAGCTTTCTTT
TRBD1,17,.,TRBV18,TRBJ1-1,CASSPPGTNRGNTEAFF,TGTGCCAGCTCACCACCCGGTACCAACAGGGGAAACACTGAAGCTTTCTTT
.,13,.,TRBV6-1,TRBJ1-1,CASSETLNTEAFF,TGTGCCAGCAGTGAAACATTGAACACTGAAGCTTTCTTT
.,14,.,TRBV2,TRBJ1-5,CASSRYSGFQPQHF,TGTGCCAGCAGCCGCTACAGCGGCTTCCAGCCCCAGCATTTT
TRBD1,14,.,TRBV27,TRBJ1-2,CASTTDRDSYGYTF,TGTGCCAGCACCACGGACAGGGATTCCTATGGCTACACCTTC
TRBD1,19,.,TRBV4-1,TRBJ1-2,CASSPRTTGTGGRGYGYTF,TGCGCCAGCAGCCCCAGGACGACCGGGACAGGGGGTCGGGGCTATGGCTACACCTTC
.,13,.,TRBV5-5,TRBJ2-5,CASSRDIRETQYF,TGTGCCAGCAGCCGGGACATTCGGGAGACCCAGTACTTC
TRBD1,13,.,TRBV30,TRBJ1-4,CAWNRGLNEKLFF,TGTGCCTGGAACAGGGGGCTGAATGAAAAACTGTTTTTT
.,17,.,TRBV5-6,TRBJ1-2,CASSLYVATGANYGYTF,TGTGCCAGCAGCTTGTATGTTGCCACCGGGGCTAACTATGGCTACACCTTC
.,15,once,TRBV7-6,TRBJ2-3,CASSLGGGLQDTQYF,TGTGCCAGCAGCTTAGGGGGGGGCCTCCAAGATACGCAGTATTTT
TRBD2,17,.,TRBV3-1/TRBV3-2,TRBJ2-1,CASSHSSGGVSYNEQFF,TGTGCCAGCAGCCATTCTAGCGGGGGGGTCTCCTACAATGAGCAGTTCTTC
.,11,.,TRBV7-9,TRBJ2-1,CASSLGDEQFF,TGTGCCAGCAGCTTAGGCGATGAGCAGTTCTTC
.,14,once,TRBV5-4,TRBJ2-2,CASSSRDSTGELFF,TGTGCCAGCAGTAGCCGGGACTCCACCGGGGAGCTGTTTTTT
TRBD1,15,.,TRBV5-1,TRBJ1-4,CASSPNRGQGEKLFF,TGCGCCAGCAGCCCAAACAGGGGGCAAGGTGAAAAACTGTTTTTT
TRBD1,13,.,TRBV20-1,TRBJ1-1,CSASWTGVTEAFF,TGCAGTGCTAGTTGGACAGGGGTCACTGAAGCTTTCTTT
TRBD1,16,.,TRBV7-9,TRBJ1-2,CASSSTLPGGLGGYTF,TGTGCCAGCAGCTCAACGTTGCCAGGGGGCTTGGGTGGCTACACCTTC
.,13,.,TRBV5-1,TRBJ2-1,CASSWVAYNEQFF,TGCGCCAGCAGCTGGGTAGCATACAATGAGCAGTTCTTC
.,15,.,TRBV7-9,TRBJ1-4,CASSSPSEESEKLFF,TGTGCCAGCAGCTCTCCCTCCGAGGAGAGTGAAAAACTGTTTTTT
.,13,.,TRBV3-1/TRBV3-2,TRBJ2-3,CASSRRGSDTQYF,TGTGCCAGCAGCCGCCGCGGGTCAGATACGCAGTATTTT